This TCR beta chain was observed in a study of T cell responses to AZD1222 COVID-19 vaccine. General study points: In all cases, repertoires were sampled only after the peak T cell response. Females made up more of the donors, who were largely white British, and clonal diversity may have come out too low. Compared with day 0, the breadth and depth of the Spike-specific TCR repertoire rose significantly after two doses of AZD1222.

TCRdb's table, derived via immunoSEQ multiplex PCR, lists solely in-frame clones and lacks some. Of about 77,000 clones in the sample, about 92% were seen once. Germline V gene lookup returns CDR1 LNHDA and CDR2 SQIVND (reference sequence). This CDR3 has 13 residues. Of note for this clone: Its matching antigen is unknown. The junction and the germline gene differ at one end; a read error may be behind it.

The sequencing here drew on peripheral blood, taken 28 days after the second AZD1222 dose. This clonotype was obtained from an adult who received the AZD1222 COVID-19 vaccine. The chain combines TRBV19 with TRBJ1-6, with TRBD1 as a possible D gene (5 bases). The CDR3 here is CAGRRRGNSPLHF. CDR3 DNA: TGTGCCGGTAGGCGGCGGGGGAATTCACCCCTCCACTTT.